This T cell receptor (beta chain) was found in a study of blood T cell repertoires in COVID-19. For the study at large: From the United States, Italy and Spain came samples of acute and convalescent COVID-19.

Profiled with immunoSEQ multiplex PCR; TCRdb holds only in-frame clones, not every one. The sample has 190,000 or so clones, approximately 86% seen once. The germline V gene has CDR1 SGHRS and CDR2 YFSETQ. The CDR3 has 14 amino acids. V lost 6 bases and J lost 0, with 9 bases in between. The chain links TRBV5-1 to TRBJ2-2; no clear D. The receptor was isolated from a man in his forties or fifties with active or convalescent COVID-19. Sequencing was performed on peripheral blood. Here the CDR3 reads CASKWAANTGELFF. DNA of the CDR3: TGCGCCAGCAAGTGGGCAGCGAACACCGGGGAGCTGTTTTTT.